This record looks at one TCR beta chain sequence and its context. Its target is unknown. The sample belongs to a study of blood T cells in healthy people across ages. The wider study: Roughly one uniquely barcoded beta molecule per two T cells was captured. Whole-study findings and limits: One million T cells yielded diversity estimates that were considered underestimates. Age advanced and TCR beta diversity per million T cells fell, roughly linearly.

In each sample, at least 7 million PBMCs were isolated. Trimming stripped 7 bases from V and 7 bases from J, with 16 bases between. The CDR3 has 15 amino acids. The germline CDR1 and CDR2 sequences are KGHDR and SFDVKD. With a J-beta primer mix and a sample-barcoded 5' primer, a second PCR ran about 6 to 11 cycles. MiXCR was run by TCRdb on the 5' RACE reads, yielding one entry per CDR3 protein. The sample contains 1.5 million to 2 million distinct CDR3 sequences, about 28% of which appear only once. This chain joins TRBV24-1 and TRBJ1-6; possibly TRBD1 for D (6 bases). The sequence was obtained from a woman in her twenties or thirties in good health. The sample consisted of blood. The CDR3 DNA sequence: TGTGCCACCAGCGAGGGGGGAGTCAGAAATTCACCCCTCCACTTT. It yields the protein CATSEGGVRNSPLHF.